One sample yielded the 19 T cell receptor beta chains listed below, sequenced in a study of blood T cell repertoires in COVID-19. The method was immunoSEQ multiplex PCR; TCRdb's version includes in-frame clones alone and lacks a portion of them. The data show some 450,000 clones, with around nine tenths seen just once and approximately 0.92% held by the top ten. Specimen: peripheral blood. Receptors originate from a young man with COVID-19, enrolled during active disease.

V usage is TRBV13 and J usage is TRBJ2-7; a possible D gene is TRBD2 (7 bases). The CDR3 covers 17 residues. Trimming removed 6 bases from V and 2 bases from J, with 23 bases in between. The germline gives CDR1 PRHDT, CDR2 FYEKMQ (reference sequence). The chain's CDR3 is CASRQTGGGSGTYEQYF. CDR3 sequence (DNA): TGTGCCAGCAGACAAACCGGCGGGGGCTCAGGAACCTACGAGCAGTACTTC.

The chain has TRBV25-1 and TRBJ1-4; D is possibly TRBD1 (5 bases). The germline V gene encodes CDR1 MGHDK and CDR2 SYGVNS. The CDR3 has 14 residues. The V and J ends lost 3 bases and 8 bases respectively, with 13 bases between them. The CDR3 DNA reads as TGTGCCAGCAGTGACCGTGACAGTCGCGAAAAACTGTTTTTT. It is translated as CASSDRDSREKLFF.

This chain connects TRBV11-2 to TRBJ2-3; D remains ambiguous. There are 16 residues in the CDR3. The V and J ends lost 3 bases and 1 base respectively, with 14 bases between them. The germline gives CDR1 SGHAT, CDR2 FQNNGV. This chain's CDR3 is CASSFLVGFGTDTQYF. The DNA for the CDR3 is TGTGCCAGCAGCTTCCTCGTCGGGTTTGGCACAGATACGCAGTATTTT.

V and J are TRBV18 and TRBJ1-4, with unresolved D. Trimming shortened V by 6 bases and J by 4 bases, and 12 bases separated the two germline ends. Germline V lookup: CDR1 KGHSH, CDR2 LQKENI. The CDR3 is made up of 14 amino acids. The CDR3 nucleotides read TGTGCCAGCTCTCCTACTAGACTTAATGAAAAACTGTTTTTT. Translating it yields CASSPTRLNEKLFF.

This chain joins TRBV7-9 and TRBJ2-7, with a tentative D call TRBD2 (5 bases). The length of the CDR3 is 14 residues. Germline V gives CDR1 SEHNR, CDR2 FQNEAQ (reference sequence). Trimming cost V 4 bases and J 0 bases, with 10 bases left between them. The CDR3 loop reads CASSSSGSSYEQYF. The CDR3 bases are TGTGCCAGCAGCTCCAGCGGAAGCTCCTACGAGCAGTACTTC.

The chain employs TRBV27 and TRBJ2-5; TRBD2 aligns across 8 bases. CDR1 is MNHEY and CDR2 is SMNVEV in the germline V gene (reference sequence). V was pared by 2 bases and J by 1 base, with 9 bases of the junction left unmatched. The CDR3 spans 17 residues. CDR3 DNA sequence: TGTGCCAGCAGTTTAAGACGGAGCGGGGGCCCCCAAGAGACCCAGTACTTC. This sequence encodes CASSLRRSGGPQETQYF.

The chain links TRBV30 to TRBJ2-7; D not resolved. The V gene lost 0 bases and the J gene lost 1 base, with 7 bases spanning the gap. Per germline, CDR1 GTSNPN and CDR2 SVGIG (reference sequence). CDR3 size: 13 residues. CDR3 sequence (DNA): TGTGCCTGGAGTGTAACTCGATCCTACGAGCAGTACTTC. The encoded protein is CAWSVTRSYEQYF.

The chain links TRBV7-2 to TRBJ2-2, with unresolved D. Germline V gives CDR1 SGHTA, CDR2 FQGNSA. The V end lost 4 bases, the J end lost 7 bases, and 10 bases lay between the germline ends. The length of the CDR3 is 13 residues. The CDR3 loop is CASSWLGGGELFF. The CDR3 nucleotides are TGTGCCAGCAGCTGGCTAGGCGGCGGGGAGCTGTTTTTT.

The chain couples TRBV4-1 to TRBJ1-3; D gene ambiguous. Looked up from germline, CDR1 is MGHRA and CDR2 is YSYEKL. V gave up 3 bases and J gave up 0 bases, with 6 bases separating them. CDR3 length: 14 amino acids. Here the CDR3 DNA reads TGCGCCAGCAGCCAGAGATTCTCTGGAAACACCATATATTTT. This sequence encodes CASSQRFSGNTIYF.

The chain recombines TRBV19 with TRBJ2-5, with D perhaps TRBD1 (6 bases). Looked up from germline, CDR1 is LNHDA and CDR2 is SQIVND (reference sequence). This CDR3 contains 13 residues. V was trimmed by 5 bases and J by 5 bases, leaving 12 bases between them. The CDR3 here is CASSGQHLETQYF. CDR3 coding DNA: TGTGCCAGTAGTGGACAGCATTTGGAGACCCAGTACTTC.

V gene TRBV11-2 combines with J gene TRBJ1-1; 7 bases agree with TRBD1. Germline assignment: CDR1 SGHAT and CDR2 FQNNGV. J lost 10 bases, V lost 0 bases, and 5 bases had no gene match. CDR3 length: 13 amino acids. CDR3 loop: CASSLDEGARAFF. CDR3 DNA sequence: TGTGCCAGCAGCTTAGATGAGGGGGCGCGAGCTTTCTTT.

V gene TRBV2 combines with J gene TRBJ2-1, with TRBD2 identical over 13 bases. CDR1 SNHLY and CDR2 FYNNEI come from the germline V gene. The CDR3 spans 15 residues. V trimming: 4 bases; J trimming: 9 bases; junction bases outside the gene matches: 6. DNA for the CDR3: TGTGCCAGCAGTGGGACTAGCGGGAGTTCCGGTGAGCAGTTCTTC. Translation: CASSGTSGSSGEQFF.

J is TRBJ2-5 and V is TRBV5-4; D gene uncertain. The CDR3 totals 14 residues. CDR1 SGHNT and CDR2 YYREEE come from the germline V gene (reference sequence). The V and J ends lost 2 bases and 3 bases respectively, with 11 bases between them. CDR3 sequence (DNA): TGTGCCAGCAGCTTATTTTTGGCAGAAGAGACCCAGTACTTC. Translated: CASSLFLAEETQYF.

The chain links TRBV7-8 to TRBJ2-1, with a tentative D call TRBD2 (6 bases). CDR1 and CDR2 from the germline V gene are SGHVS and FQNEAQ. This CDR3 is 17 amino acids long. V shed 5 bases and J shed 0 bases, with 17 bases lying between them. CDR3 amino acids: CASSPRVAAYSYNEQFF. Written as DNA, the CDR3 is TGTGCCAGCAGCCCCCGAGTAGCGGCCTACTCCTACAATGAGCAGTTCTTC.

J is TRBJ1-2 and V is TRBV7-6, with 7 positions matching TRBD1. J gave up 0 bases and V 5 bases, and 6 bases lay outside the gene matches. The CDR3 contains 15 residues. Germline V gene lookup returns CDR1 SGHVS and CDR2 FNYEAQ. CDR3 residues: CASSPRQGTNYGYTF. CDR3 nucleotide sequence: TGTGCCAGCAGCCCGAGACAGGGAACTAACTATGGCTACACCTTC.

This chain joins TRBV9 and TRBJ2-3; D is undetermined. The CDR3 has 12 residues. Trimming pared 2 bases from V and 3 bases from J, leaving 4 bases between. Germline-derived CDR1 and CDR2 are SGDLS and YYNGEE. The CDR3 loop reads CASSVSTDTQYF. DNA of the CDR3: TGTGCCAGCAGCGTTTCGACAGATACGCAGTATTTT.

The chain links TRBV3-1 (or the pseudogene TRBV3-2) to TRBJ2-1, with 8 bases that match TRBD2. Per the germline V gene, CDR1 is LGHDT and CDR2 is YNNKEL (reference sequence). CDR3 length equals 17 residues. The trim removed 4 bases at V and 6 bases at J, leaving 14 bases unmatched. CDR3 sequence: CASSPWGAGGIPNEQFF. CDR3 coding DNA: TGTGCCAGCAGCCCGTGGGGGGCGGGAGGTATCCCCAATGAGCAGTTCTTC.

This CDR3 reads CASSLAGANEKLFF. CDR3 DNA: TGTGCCAGCAGTCTCGCGGGTGCTAATGAAAAACTGTTTTTT. This chain joins TRBV27 and TRBJ1-4; D remains unclear. This CDR3 contains 14 residues. In germline, CDR1 is MNHEY, CDR2 SMNVEV (reference sequence). The V end lost 5 bases, the J end lost 3 bases, and 10 bases lay between the germline ends.

The chain employs TRBV4-1 and TRBJ1-2, with D unclear. Germline assignment: CDR1 MGHRA and CDR2 YSYEKL. The CDR3 consists of 13 residues. V was trimmed by 3 bases and J by 4 bases, leaving 9 bases between them. Here the CDR3 reads CASSHREGYGYTF. CDR3 nucleotides: TGCGCCAGCAGCCACCGGGAGGGCTATGGCTACACCTTC.